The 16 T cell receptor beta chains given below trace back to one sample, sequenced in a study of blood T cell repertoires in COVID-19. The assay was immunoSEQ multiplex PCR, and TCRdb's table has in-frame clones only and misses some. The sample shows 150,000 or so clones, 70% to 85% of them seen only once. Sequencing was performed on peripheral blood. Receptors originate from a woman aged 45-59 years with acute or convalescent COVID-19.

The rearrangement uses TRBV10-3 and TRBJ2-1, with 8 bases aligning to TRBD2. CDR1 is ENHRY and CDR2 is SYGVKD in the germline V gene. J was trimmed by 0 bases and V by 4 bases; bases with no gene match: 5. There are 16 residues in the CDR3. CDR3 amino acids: CAISASSGSSYNEQFF. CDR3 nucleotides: TGTGCCATCAGTGCATCCAGCGGGAGCTCCTACAATGAGCAGTTCTTC.

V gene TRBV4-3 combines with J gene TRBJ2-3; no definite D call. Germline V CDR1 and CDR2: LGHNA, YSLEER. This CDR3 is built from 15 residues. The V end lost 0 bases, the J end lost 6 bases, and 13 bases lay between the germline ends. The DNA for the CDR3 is TGCGCCAGCAGCCAAGAGGCGGCCCCTTGGGATACGCAGTATTTT. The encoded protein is CASSQEAAPWDTQYF.

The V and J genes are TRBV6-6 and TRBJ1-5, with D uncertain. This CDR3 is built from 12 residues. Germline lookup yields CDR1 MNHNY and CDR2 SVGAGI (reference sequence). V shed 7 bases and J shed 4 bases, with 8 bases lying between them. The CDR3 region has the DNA TGTGCCAGCAAAAAGACAAATCAGCCCCAGCATTTT. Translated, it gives CASKKTNQPQHF.

In DNA form, the CDR3 reads TGCAGCACTTCGACTAGCGGGGGGATAGGCAATGAGCAGTTCTTC. It translates to CSTSTSGGIGNEQFF. J is TRBJ2-1 and V is TRBV29-1; 13 positions agree with TRBD2. Trimming took 8 bases from V and 6 from J; bases not matched to a gene: 10. The CDR3 runs to 15 residues. Germline CDR1 reads SQVTM; CDR2 reads ANQGSEA.

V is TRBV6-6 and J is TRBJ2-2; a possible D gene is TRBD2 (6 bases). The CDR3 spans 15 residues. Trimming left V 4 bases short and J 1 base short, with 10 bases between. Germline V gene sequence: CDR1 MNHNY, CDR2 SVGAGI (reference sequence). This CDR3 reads CASSSPGLNTGELFF. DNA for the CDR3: TGTGCCAGCAGTTCCCCGGGACTGAACACCGGGGAGCTGTTTTTT.

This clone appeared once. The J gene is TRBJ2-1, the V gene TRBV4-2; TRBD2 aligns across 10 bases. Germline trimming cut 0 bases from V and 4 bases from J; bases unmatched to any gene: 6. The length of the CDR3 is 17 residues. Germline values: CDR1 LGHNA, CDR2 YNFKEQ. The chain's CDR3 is CASSQDLTTSGYNEQFF. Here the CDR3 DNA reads TGTGCCAGCAGCCAAGACCTAACGACTAGCGGGTACAATGAGCAGTTCTTC.

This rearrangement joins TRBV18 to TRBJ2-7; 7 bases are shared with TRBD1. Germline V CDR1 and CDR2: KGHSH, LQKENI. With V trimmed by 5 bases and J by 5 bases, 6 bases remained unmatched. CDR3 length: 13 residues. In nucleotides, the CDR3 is TGTGCCAGCTCAGAACAGGGGTGGGACGAGCAGTACTTC. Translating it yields CASSEQGWDEQYF.

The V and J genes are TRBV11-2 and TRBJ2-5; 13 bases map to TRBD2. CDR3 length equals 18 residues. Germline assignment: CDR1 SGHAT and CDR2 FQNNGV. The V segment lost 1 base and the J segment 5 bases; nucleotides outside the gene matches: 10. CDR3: CASSLGTSGSPPRETQYF. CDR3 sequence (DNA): TGTGCCAGCAGCTTAGGGACTAGCGGGAGTCCACCCAGGGAGACCCAGTACTTC.

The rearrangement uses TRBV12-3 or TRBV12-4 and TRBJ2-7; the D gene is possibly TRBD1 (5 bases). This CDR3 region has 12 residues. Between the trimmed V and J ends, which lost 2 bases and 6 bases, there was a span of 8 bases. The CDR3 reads CASSLSGAEQYF. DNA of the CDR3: TGTGCCAGCAGTTTATCTGGGGCCGAGCAGTACTTC.

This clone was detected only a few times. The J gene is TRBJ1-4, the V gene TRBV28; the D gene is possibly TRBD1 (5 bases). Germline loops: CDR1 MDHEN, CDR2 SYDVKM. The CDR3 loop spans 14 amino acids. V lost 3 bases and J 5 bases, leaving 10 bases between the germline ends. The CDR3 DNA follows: TGTGCCAGCAGTTTTCGGGGGGAAAATGAAAAACTGTTTTTT. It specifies CASSFRGENEKLFF.

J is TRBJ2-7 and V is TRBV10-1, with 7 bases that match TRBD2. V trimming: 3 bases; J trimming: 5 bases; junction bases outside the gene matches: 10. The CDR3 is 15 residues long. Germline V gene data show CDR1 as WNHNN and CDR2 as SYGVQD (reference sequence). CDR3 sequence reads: CASSDGRENPHEQYF. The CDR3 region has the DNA TGCGCCAGCAGTGACGGGCGGGAGAACCCCCACGAGCAGTACTTC.

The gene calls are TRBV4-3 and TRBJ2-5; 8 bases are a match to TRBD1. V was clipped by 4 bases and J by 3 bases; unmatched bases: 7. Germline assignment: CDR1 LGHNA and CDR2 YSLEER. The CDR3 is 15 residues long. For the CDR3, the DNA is TGCGCCAGCAGCCTTGACGGGACAGGTGAAGAGACCCAGTACTTC. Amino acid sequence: CASSLDGTGEETQYF.

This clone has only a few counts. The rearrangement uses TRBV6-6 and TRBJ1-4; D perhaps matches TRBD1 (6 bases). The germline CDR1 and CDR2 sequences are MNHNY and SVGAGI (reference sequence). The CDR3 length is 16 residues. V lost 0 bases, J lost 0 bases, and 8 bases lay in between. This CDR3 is CASSYSNRATNEKLFF. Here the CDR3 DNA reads TGTGCCAGCAGTTACTCGAACAGGGCAACTAATGAAAAACTGTTTTTT.

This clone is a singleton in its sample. The CDR3 DNA reads as TGTGCCAGCAGCTCGGTGGCGGGGGGGCATGGCTCCGCTACGCAGTATTTT. Translation: CASSSVAGGHGSATQYF. The chain links TRBV5-4 to TRBJ2-3, with 9 bases aligning to TRBD2. Trimming took 3 bases from V and 8 from J; bases not matched to a gene: 16. This CDR3 region has 17 residues. CDR1 SGHNT and CDR2 YYREEE come from the germline V gene (reference sequence).

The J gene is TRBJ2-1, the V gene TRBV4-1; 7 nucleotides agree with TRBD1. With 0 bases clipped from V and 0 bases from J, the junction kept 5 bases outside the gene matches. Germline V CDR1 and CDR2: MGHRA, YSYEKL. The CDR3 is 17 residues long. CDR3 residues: CASSQDRDRVSYNEQFF. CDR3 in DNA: TGCGCCAGCAGCCAAGATCGCGACAGGGTCTCCTACAATGAGCAGTTCTTC.

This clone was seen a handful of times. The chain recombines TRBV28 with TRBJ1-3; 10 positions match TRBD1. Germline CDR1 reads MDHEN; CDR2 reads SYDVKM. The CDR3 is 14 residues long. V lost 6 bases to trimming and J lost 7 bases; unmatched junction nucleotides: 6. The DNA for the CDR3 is TGTGCCAGCAGGGCCGGACAGGGGGGGAACACCATATATTTT. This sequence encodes CASRAGQGGNTIYF.